These 26 T cell receptor beta chains were all obtained from the same sample, sequenced in a study of T cells in Graves' hyperthyroidism and ophthalmopathy. TCR beta CDR3 region amplification was performed from RNA transcripts. The HTBI primer set drove a first-round RT-PCR of the TCR CDR3. TCRdb reanalysed the multiplex PCR reads using MiXCR and keeps one entry per CDR3 protein. The table includes under 500,000 distinct CDR3 sequences, roughly 13% detected once. The source material was blood. Receptors originate from a man in his fifties with Graves' ophthalmopathy.

This clonotype was counted a few times. The chain combines TRBV7-9 with TRBJ2-5; the match to TRBD1 covers 8 bases. The CDR3 totals 19 residues. Germline values: CDR1 SEHNR, CDR2 FQNEAQ (reference sequence). The V segment lost 2 bases and the J segment 4 bases; nucleotides outside the gene matches: 18. CDR3 loop: CASSLTTGLSSDRGETQYF. The CDR3 DNA reads TGTGCCAGCAGCTTAACCACGGGCCTTAGTTCCGACAGGGGAGAGACCCAGTACTTC.

This clonotype was observed many times. The V and J genes are TRBV2 and TRBJ1-1; TRBD1 is a possible D gene (5 bases). Trimming took 0 bases from V and 5 from J, leaving 7 bases between them. This CDR3 is 13 amino acids long. Germline CDR1 is SNHLY and CDR2 is FYNNEI. In nucleotides, the CDR3 is TGTGCCAGCAGTGAAGCGGGGCTAACTGAAGCTTTCTTT. It yields the protein CASSEAGLTEAFF.

This clonotype was counted at least ten times. The chain couples TRBV5-1 to TRBJ2-1, with D perhaps matching TRBD1 (7 bases). Germline loops: CDR1 SGHRS, CDR2 YFSETQ. This CDR3 spans 13 amino acids. V lost 4 bases and J 10 bases, leaving 15 bases between the germline ends. DNA for the CDR3: TGCGCCAGCAGCCCCGACAGGGAGGACGAGCAGTTCTTC. It yields the protein CASSPDREDEQFF.

The chain recombines TRBV27 with TRBJ1-3; perhaps TRBD1 as D (5 bases). The V gene's germline CDR1 is MNHEY and CDR2 SMNVEV (reference sequence). The CDR3 loop spans 14 amino acids. Trimming cost V 7 bases and J 2 bases, with 12 bases left between them. The CDR3 region has the DNA TGTGCCAGCAAGGGGTATGGTACTGGAAACACCATATATTTT. Its protein is CASKGYGTGNTIYF.

This chain joins TRBV15 and TRBJ2-7; the D gene is possibly TRBD2 (6 bases). The CDR3 is made up of 13 amino acids. The V gene lost 3 bases and the J gene lost 3 bases, with 9 bases spanning the gap. The germline gives CDR1 LNHNV, CDR2 YYDKDF (reference sequence). Here the CDR3 reads CATSRGLNYEQYF. CDR3 DNA: TGTGCCACCAGCAGGGGACTTAACTACGAGCAGTACTTC.

A few counts support this clonotype. V usage is TRBV4-1 and J usage is TRBJ2-1; weak D call: TRBD2 (6 bases). The CDR3 has 17 amino acids. The germline CDR1 and CDR2 sequences are MGHRA and YSYEKL. Trimming left V 3 bases short and J 7 bases short, with 22 bases between. CDR3 loop: CASSQTPGRPNSNEQFF. CDR3 bases: TGCGCCAGCAGCCAGACCCCAGGGAGGCCCAACTCTAATGAGCAGTTCTTC.

This clonotype was detected ten times or more. The gene calls are TRBV20-1 and TRBJ2-3; 11 nucleotides match TRBD2. CDR1 is DFQATT, CDR2 SNEGSKA, per germline (reference sequence). This CDR3 region has 15 residues. V lost 2 bases and J lost 5; bases outside the gene matches: 6. CDR3 amino acids: CSARMTSGNLDTQYF. The CDR3 DNA reads TGCAGTGCTAGAATGACTAGCGGGAACCTAGATACGCAGTATTTT.

The gene calls are TRBV2 and TRBJ1-4; 8 nucleotides agree with TRBD1. Trimming removed 6 bases from V and 0 bases from J; junction bases left unmatched: 6. Looked up from germline, CDR1 is SNHLY and CDR2 is FYNNEI. CDR3 size: 16 residues. Here the CDR3 reads CASRGTGGATNEKLFF. The CDR3 region has the DNA TGTGCCAGCAGGGGAACAGGGGGTGCAACTAATGAAAAACTGTTTTTT.

The chain recombines TRBV12-3 or TRBV12-4 with TRBJ1-2; D gene unclear. V lost 7 bases and J lost 2, with 17 bases in between. The CDR3 runs to 15 residues. The CDR3 bases are TGTGCCAGCAATCATATGGCAAAGGGAAACTATGGCTACACCTTC. This encodes CASNHMAKGNYGYTF.

This clonotype was detected many times. Here the CDR3 reads CASSGGQGKSLGGANVLTF. Here the CDR3 DNA reads TGTGCCAGCAGCGGAGGACAGGGAAAAAGTTTAGGTGGGGCCAACGTCCTGACTTTC. The V gene is TRBV7-2, the J gene TRBJ2-6; 8 bases line up with TRBD1. The CDR3 is 19 residues long. J lost 3 bases, V lost 5 bases, and 15 bases had no gene match. Germline CDR1 SGHTA, CDR2 FQGNSA.

The CDR3 here is CASSFVAGGAETQYF. The CDR3 region has the DNA TGTGCCAGCAGTTTTGTCGCGGGCGGGGCGGAGACCCAGTACTTC. The chain employs TRBV27 and TRBJ2-5; the D gene is possibly TRBD2 (6 bases). The CDR3 is made up of 15 amino acids. Germline V gene data show CDR1 as MNHEY and CDR2 as SMNVEV (reference sequence). V was pared by 3 bases and J by 5 bases, with 16 bases between.

CDR3 nucleotide sequence: TGCGCCAGCAGGCGAACAGGGGTCGATACGCAGTATTTT. The encoded protein is CASRRTGVDTQYF. J is TRBJ2-3 and V is TRBV5-1; 7 bases are shared with TRBD1. Germline CDR1 is SGHRS and CDR2 is YFSETQ. After removal of 5 bases from V and 6 bases from J, the junction contained 6 bases not matched to a gene. The CDR3 is 13 residues long.

The chain couples TRBV11-3 to TRBJ2-5; 12 nucleotides agree with TRBD1. Trimming took 5 bases from V and 5 from J; bases not matched to a gene: 6. Germline lookup yields CDR1 SGHNT and CDR2 YENEEA. The CDR3 runs 15 residues. The chain's CDR3 is CASSHGTGGVETQYF. The CDR3 DNA is TGTGCCAGCAGCCACGGGACAGGGGGCGTGGAGACCCAGTACTTC.

This clonotype was detected many times. The rearrangement joins TRBV20-1 to TRBJ2-3; 14 positions match TRBD2. Germline CDR1 DFQATT, CDR2 SNEGSKA (reference sequence). Trimming took 3 bases from V and 4 from J; bases not matched to a gene: 3. CDR3 length: 15 residues. CDR3 protein: CSASGLAGGADTQYF. In DNA form, the CDR3 reads TGCAGTGCTAGCGGACTAGCGGGAGGAGCAGATACGCAGTATTTT.

The V and J genes are TRBV7-9 and TRBJ1-1; no reliable D call. The ends were cut back, 7 bases at V and 1 base at J, with 10 bases in the middle. This CDR3 spans 13 amino acids. Germline values: CDR1 SEHNR, CDR2 FQNEAQ (reference sequence). Here the CDR3 DNA reads TGTGCCAGCATCCCTGACCCGAACACTGAAGCTTTCTTT. Encoded protein: CASIPDPNTEAFF.

This clonotype was picked up a small number of times. The CDR3 nucleotides read TGTGCCAGCAGTTGGGGGCTAGGGCCCTACAATGAGCAGTTCTTC. Its translation: CASSWGLGPYNEQFF. The chain employs TRBV27 and TRBJ2-1, with D tentatively TRBD1 (6 bases). CDR1 and CDR2 from the germline V gene are MNHEY and SMNVEV (reference sequence). Trimming took 4 bases from V and 2 from J, leaving 12 bases between them. There are 15 residues in the CDR3.

This clonotype was seen at least ten times. CDR3 sequence: CASSPGVGPYEQYF. The CDR3 region has the DNA TGTGCCAGCTCTCCCGGGGTGGGCCCCTACGAGCAGTACTTC. The rearrangement uses TRBV18 and TRBJ2-7, with D tentatively TRBD2 (5 bases). V was shortened by 6 bases and J by 2 bases, with 14 bases between the two germline ends. CDR3 length equals 14 residues. CDR1 KGHSH and CDR2 LQKENI come from the germline V gene. Together with reference TRBV18 and TRBJ2-7, the CDR3 gives the full variable domain: NAGVMQNPRHLVRRRGQEARLRCSPMKGHSHVYWYRQLPEEGLKFMVYLQKENIIDESGMPKERFSAEFPKEGPSILRIQQVVRGDSAAYFCASSPGVGPYEQYFGPGTRLTVT.

This clonotype was counted many times. The chain couples TRBV3-1 to TRBJ1-4; 7 bases fit TRBD1. The CDR3 consists of 15 residues. The V gene end was trimmed by 4 bases and the J gene end by 7 bases; junction bases not matched to a gene: 9. The germline V gene encodes CDR1 LGHDT and CDR2 YNNKEL (reference sequence). The CDR3 DNA reads TGTGCCAGCAGCCCGGAAGGGGGCTTTGGTGAAAAACTGTTTTTT. The encoded protein is CASSPEGGFGEKLFF.

The chain carries TRBV12-3 or TRBV12-4 and TRBJ2-1; TRBD2 matches 11 bases. This CDR3 comprises 14 residues. The V and J ends lost 8 bases and 7 bases, in that order; junction bases with no gene match: 7. CDR3 in amino acids: CASLQTSGENEQFF. CDR3 bases: TGTGCCAGCCTCCAGACTAGCGGGGAAAATGAGCAGTTCTTC.

V is TRBV28 and J is TRBJ1-2, with TRBD1 as a possible D gene (6 bases). CDR3 length equals 13 residues. Deletions cut 6 bases from V and 4 bases from J, with 12 bases between. CDR1 is MDHEN, CDR2 SYDVKM, per germline. The CDR3 here is CASRLTGSYGYTF. Written as DNA, the CDR3 is TGTGCCAGCAGGCTCACAGGGTCCTATGGCTACACCTTC.

This clonotype occurred a few times. The V gene is TRBV20-1, the J gene TRBJ2-3; 8 bases fit TRBD2. V lost 6 bases and J lost 3; bases outside the gene matches: 11. Germline CDR1 DFQATT, CDR2 SNEGSKA (reference sequence). The CDR3 has 15 residues. CDR3: CSATSSGSWTDTQYF. CDR3 DNA: TGCAGTGCCACATCAAGCGGGAGTTGGACAGATACGCAGTATTTT.

This clonotype was seen ten or more times. The genes are TRBV5-1 and TRBJ2-7, with D maybe TRBD2 (5 bases). This CDR3 is 12 amino acids long. Germline CDR1 reads SGHRS; CDR2 reads YFSETQ. V was shortened by 5 bases and J by 5 bases, with 11 bases between the two germline ends. The CDR3 bases are TGCGCCAGCAGACGGGGTGACGACGAGCAGTACTTC. Translation: CASRRGDDEQYF.

In this sample, this clonotype turned up many times. This chain connects TRBV12-3 or TRBV12-4 to TRBJ1-2; a possible D gene is TRBD1 (5 bases). With 3 bases removed from V and 4 bases from J, the gap between germline ends came to 9 bases. The CDR3 has 13 residues. CDR3 sequence: CASSLKTAYGYTF. In nucleotides, the CDR3 is TGTGCCAGCAGTTTGAAGACAGCCTATGGCTACACCTTC.

This clonotype showed up many times. V gene TRBV3-1 combines with J gene TRBJ2-7; D is possibly TRBD2 (6 bases). Germline assignment: CDR1 LGHDT and CDR2 YNNKEL (reference sequence). Trimming cost V 3 bases and J 3 bases, with 9 bases left between them. The CDR3 runs 13 residues. This chain's CDR3 is CASSQDYRYEQYF. CDR3 coding DNA: TGTGCCAGCAGCCAGGACTACCGCTACGAGCAGTACTTC.

This clonotype occurred many times. The CDR3 here is CASSQDALSADTQYF. The CDR3 region has the DNA TGTGCCAGCAGCCAAGATGCCCTTTCAGCAGATACGCAGTATTTT. The chain combines TRBV3-1 with TRBJ2-3; D unclear. Germline V gives CDR1 LGHDT, CDR2 YNNKEL (reference sequence). Trimming shortened V by 0 bases and J by 4 bases, and 11 bases separated the two germline ends. This CDR3 comprises 15 residues.

This clonotype appeared many times. The chain recombines TRBV11-2 with TRBJ2-1; D not resolved. Between the trimmed V and J ends, which lost 2 bases and 7 bases, there was a span of 21 bases. The germline V gene has CDR1 SGHAT and CDR2 FQNNGV. This CDR3 region has 17 residues. The CDR3 DNA reads TGTGCCAGCAGCTTATGGAGTTATAGCAGGAAAGGGAATGAGCAGTTCTTC. Translating gives CASSLWSYSRKGNEQFF.